A selection of T cell receptor beta chains follows, all from one sample in a study of shared clonotypes between healthy human individuals. The data were produced by immunoSEQ multiplex PCR, yet TCRdb's version contains in-frame clones alone and is incomplete. The table includes 1.4 million or so clones, about 98.5% detected once. Sequencing was performed on naive CD4+ T cells sorted from blood. These receptors were obtained from a man younger than 45 in good health. Each CDR3 is given with its conserved first and last residue. The order of the fields is V gene, J gene, clone size, D gene, CDR3 DNA, CDR3 protein. D genes are given only for firm matches. The listing skips clone size in some rows; elsewhere it reads once, few, many or a size class.

>TRBV7-6|TRBJ2-5|-|TRBD2
TGTGCCAGCAGCTTATTCGCCCTATCGGGAGGGGGGGAAGAGACCCAGTACTTC
CASSLFALSGGGEETQYF
>TRBV6-4|TRBJ2-1|once|-
TGTGCCAGCAGTCGGACTGGGAATTACAATGAGCAGTTCTTC
CASSRTGNYNEQFF
>TRBV29-1|TRBJ2-5|-|-
TGCAGCGTTGGTCGGGGCCAGACCCAGTACTTC
CSVGRGQTQYF
>TRBV6-5|TRBJ2-1|-|-
TGTGCCAGCAACCAAAATTCTCGGTTCTTC
CASNQNSRFF
>TRBV5-1|TRBJ2-1|-|TRBD1
TGCGCCAGCAGCTCGCAGGGGGCTAGCCCCTACAATGAGCAGTTCTTC
CASSSQGASPYNEQFF
>TRBV10-1|TRBJ2-1|-|-
TGCGCCAGCAGTCCCGAGTTCAACAATGAGCAGTTCTTC
CASSPEFNNEQFF
>TRBV10-2|TRBJ2-7|-|TRBD1
TGCGCCAGCAGATCCGGGACAGGGGTCCCCCTCCCCTCCTACGAGCAGTACTTC
CASRSGTGVPLPSYEQYF
>TRBV7-9|TRBJ2-1|once|TRBD2
TGTGCCAGCAGCCCCCCTTTGGGCAGCGGGAGCATCTACAATGAGCAGTTCTTC
CASSPPLGSGSIYNEQFF
>TRBV7-9|TRBJ2-5|-|-
TGTGCCAGCAGCGAATCCGAGACCCAGTACTTC
CASSESETQYF
>TRBV4-3|TRBJ2-1|-|-
TGCGCCAGCAGCCAAGGGTTGGGGTTTCCCTACAATGAGCAGTTCTTC
CASSQGLGFPYNEQFF
>TRBV5-1|TRBJ2-3|-|-
TGCGCCAGCAGGTATTCCCGAGAGAGGCCAACAGATACGCAGTATTTT
CASRYSRERPTDTQYF
>TRBV9|TRBJ2-1|-|-
TGTGCCAGCAGCGTAGCCCCTATAGCATCCTTTTACAATGAGCAGTTCTTC
CASSVAPIASFYNEQFF
>TRBV2|TRBJ1-1|-|-
TGTGCCAGCAGTGAAATTGCAGTGAACACTGAAGCTTTCTTT
CASSEIAVNTEAFF
>TRBV7-9|TRBJ2-7|-|-
TGTGCCAGCAGCTTTAGTATGAACCACCTCTCCTACGAGCAGTACTTC
CASSFSMNHLSYEQYF
>TRBV6-6|TRBJ2-3|-|-
TGTGCCGGCAGGGCGCACGCGGCAGATACGCAGTATTTT
CAGRAHAADTQYF
>TRBV18|TRBJ2-1|-|-
TGTGCCAGCTCCCGGAGTGGCGGATCTTCCAATGAGCAGTTCTTC
CASSRSGGSSNEQFF
>TRBV6-5|TRBJ1-1|-|-
TGTGCCAGCAGTTACTCGCCAGGACAGAACACTGAAGCTTTCTTT
CASSYSPGQNTEAFF
>TRBV5-4|TRBJ2-1|-|-
TGTGCCAGCAGCTTTGGGACTCCTCCTCTCTCCTACAATGAGCAGTTCTTC
CASSFGTPPLSYNEQFF
>TRBV29-1|TRBJ1-5|-|-
TGCAGCGTTGAAGTGGGTAGCAATCAGCCCCAGCATTTT
CSVEVGSNQPQHF
>TRBV12-5|TRBJ2-7|-|-
TGTGCTAGTGGTTCGGACCCCAGTGGCAGCTCCTACGAGCAGTACTTC
CASGSDPSGSSYEQYF
>TRBV28|TRBJ2-7|-|-
TGTGCCAGCAGTTTAGGGATTTACGAGCAGTACTTC
CASSLGIYEQYF
>TRBV28|TRBJ2-1|-|TRBD2
TGTGCCAGTCGGACTAGCGGGAGGTACAATGAGCAGTTCTTC
CASRTSGRYNEQFF
>TRBV10-3|TRBJ1-1|-|-
TGTGCCATCAGTGACAGGTCGAACACTGAAGCTTTCTTT
CAISDRSNTEAFF
>TRBV5-1|TRBJ2-5|-|TRBD1
TGCGCCAGCAGCTCAACAGGGGACCAGTGGGAGACCCAGTACTTC
CASSSTGDQWETQYF
>TRBV5-4|TRBJ2-1|-|TRBD2
TGTGCCAGCAGCTTGGGGACTAGGGACCAAGAGCAGTTCTTC
CASSLGTRDQEQFF
>TRBV14|TRBJ2-7|-|-
TGTGCCAGCAGCCAATCACCTAGGACAAGGAAGTACGAGCAGTACTTC
CASSQSPRTRKYEQYF
>TRBV29-1|TRBJ2-5|-|-
TGCAGCGTTGCAACGGGTGAGACCCAGTACTTC
CSVATGETQYF